This is a list of T cell receptor beta chains from one sample in a study of cytomegalovirus exposure and HLA in healthy donors. Only in-frame clones appear in the TCRdb table, and some are missing; sequencing was by immunoSEQ multiplex PCR. This sample yields approximately 140,000 clones, of which more than 60% are seen a single time; roughly 8.8% belongs to the top ten. The sample consisted of PBMCs. The source is a woman between 50 and 59 years old in good health and CMV-seropositive. Each CDR3 is given with its conserved first and last residue. D genes are given only for firm matches. Clone size appears in some rows only: once, few, many, or a class for an expanded clone.

j_call d_call clone_size v_call cdr3_nt cdr3_aa
TRBJ2-5 . . TRBV7-9 TGTGCCAGCAGCTTTGGGGCTGGGGAGACCCAGTACTTC CASSFGAGETQYF
TRBJ2-7 TRBD2 . TRBV10-1 TGCGCCAGCAGCAGGACTAGCGCTTTCTACGAGCAGTACTTC CASSRTSAFYEQYF
TRBJ2-7 TRBD1 . TRBV14 TGTGCCAGCAGTCGGACAGGGGGTAGCTACGAGCAGTACTTC CASSRTGGSYEQYF
TRBJ2-7 TRBD1 . TRBV9 TGTGCCAGCAGCGTAGTCCCGGGGGGGGACAGGGGGACCTACGAGCAGTACTTC CASSVVPGGDRGTYEQYF
TRBJ2-7 . . TRBV6-5 TGTGCCAGTGGGTCGGGGGCCTACGAGCAGTACTTC CASGSGAYEQYF
TRBJ1-1 . . TRBV5-4 TGTGCCAGCAGCTTGGAATATATGAACACTGAAGCTTTCTTT CASSLEYMNTEAFF
TRBJ1-6 . . TRBV5-1 TGCGCCAGCAGCTTGTCGTGGGGCTCCAATAATTCACCCCTCCACTTT CASSLSWGSNNSPLHF
TRBJ1-1 . few TRBV4-3 TGCGCCAGCAGCCAAGAAGCGGGGAACACTGAAGCTTTCTTT CASSQEAGNTEAFF
TRBJ2-3 TRBD2 . TRBV5-1 TGCGCCAGCGTAGAGACTAGCGGTACAGATACGCAGTATTTT CASVETSGTDTQYF
TRBJ1-3 TRBD1 . TRBV2 TGTGCCAGCAGCGGACAGGAGATCGCAAACACCATATATTTT CASSGQEIANTIYF